The rows below give T cell receptor beta chains drawn from one sample of a study of shared clonotypes between healthy human individuals. Measured with immunoSEQ multiplex PCR; TCRdb has only the in-frame clones, and not every one. The sample lists some 1,100,000 clones; 75% to 85% were seen once. The source material was memory CD4+ T cells from PBMCs. The receptors originated from a man aged 18 to 29 in good health. Some clones in this sample may be carry-over from other donors' samples. The CDR3 runs from the conserved cysteine through the conserved F or W. The D gene is left open where the match is weak. Clone size is not always given. Where it is, it says once, few, many or a class for expanded clones.

D gene | J gene | V gene | clone size | CDR3 protein | CDR3 DNA
TRBD1 | TRBJ2-7 | TRBV6-5 | - | CASSSGGREQYF | TGTGCCAGCAGCTCAGGGGGCCGCGAGCAGTACTTC
TRBD1 | TRBJ1-4 | TRBV18 | - | CASSPGQGGEKLFF | TGTGCCAGCTCACCCGGGCAGGGGGGCGAAAAACTGTTTTTT
- | TRBJ2-5 | TRBV29-1 | - | CSVGRAKETQYF | TGCAGCGTTGGCAGGGCTAAAGAGACCCAGTACTTC
- | TRBJ2-3 | TRBV25-1 | once | CASSGVLTDTQYF | TGTGCCAGCAGTGGCGTACTCACAGATACGCAGTATTTT
TRBD2 | TRBJ2-2 | TRBV5-1 | - | CASSFLAGGSGELFF | TGCGCCAGCAGCTTCCTAGCGGGAGGGTCCGGGGAGCTGTTTTTT
- | TRBJ2-7 | TRBV5-1 | - | CASSRGQITSHEQYF | TGCGCCAGCAGCCGAGGACAGATAACCAGCCACGAGCAGTACTTC
- | TRBJ2-3 | TRBV7-3 | - | CASSPQDYTDTQYF | TGTGCCAGCAGTCCCCAGGACTACACAGATACGCAGTATTTT
- | TRBJ1-5 | TRBV18 | - | CASSLTQGLSNQPQHF | TGTGCCAGCTCACTTACTCAGGGATTGAGCAATCAGCCCCAGCATTTT
- | TRBJ1-5 | TRBV27 | - | CASGKGWAVGQPQHF | TGTGCCAGCGGAAAGGGGTGGGCAGTCGGGCAGCCCCAGCATTTT
- | TRBJ2-5 | TRBV18 | - | CASSPRLQETQYF | TGTGCCAGCTCACCACGGCTCCAAGAGACCCAGTACTTC
- | TRBJ2-7 | TRBV10-3 | once | CAIRERTDSYEQYF | TGTGCCATCAGAGAACGGACAGACAGCTACGAGCAGTACTTC
- | TRBJ2-1 | TRBV6-4 | - | CASSDDEQFF | TGTGCCAGCAGTGACGATGAGCAGTTCTTC
- | TRBJ2-1 | TRBV11-2 | few | CASSLVGLASYNEQFF | TGTGCCAGCAGCTTAGTAGGCTTGGCTTCCTACAATGAGCAGTTCTTC
TRBD1 | TRBJ1-5 | TRBV6-1 | - | CASNQGQPSNQPQHF | TGTGCCAGCAACCAGGGACAGCCTAGCAATCAGCCCCAGCATTTT
- | TRBJ1-2 | TRBV28 | few | CASSSTGFYNYGYTF | TGTGCCAGCAGTTCAACGGGATTCTATAACTATGGCTACACCTTC
- | TRBJ2-6 | TRBV5-6 | - | CASSLGPPGANVLTF | TGTGCCAGCAGCCTAGGGCCGCCTGGGGCCAACGTCCTGACTTTC
- | TRBJ2-5 | TRBV7-3 | - | CASSLGVAETQYF | TGTGCCAGCAGCTTAGGTGTTGCAGAGACCCAGTACTTC
- | TRBJ2-1 | TRBV9 | - | CASSVRRDTPNNEQFF | TGTGCCAGCAGCGTTCGCCGGGACACCCCGAACAATGAGCAGTTCTTC
- | TRBJ2-5 | TRBV10-3 | - | CAISERGETQYF | TGTGCCATCAGTGAACGGGGAGAGACCCAGTACTTC
TRBD2 | TRBJ2-7 | TRBV5-1 | - | CASRGASGNLEQYF | TGCGCCAGCAGGGGTGCTAGCGGGAATCTCGAGCAGTACTTC
TRBD1 | TRBJ1-1 | TRBV25-1 | - | CASSEYRGTGRNTEAFF | TGTGCCAGCAGTGAATATAGGGGGACAGGCCGGAACACTGAAGCTTTCTTT
TRBD1 | TRBJ1-3 | TRBV5-1 | - | CASSLTTGTGRNTIYF | TGCGCCAGCAGCCTAACCACCGGGACAGGGCGAAACACCATATATTTT
- | TRBJ2-5 | TRBV2 | - | CASSEQGTQYF | TGTGCCAGCAGTGAACAGGGGACCCAGTACTTC
- | TRBJ1-1 | TRBV7-2 | - | CASSQTQIGTEAFF | TGTGCCAGCAGCCAAACACAAATAGGGACTGAAGCTTTCTTT
- | TRBJ1-1 | TRBV25-1 | - | CASSVSGVMGTEAFF | TGTGCCAGCAGTGTCTCAGGGGTAATGGGGACTGAAGCTTTCTTT
- | TRBJ1-3 | TRBV28 | - | CASSLGGSGNTIYF | TGTGCCAGCAGTTTAGGGGGCTCTGGAAACACCATATATTTT
- | TRBJ1-2 | TRBV18 | - | CASSPLGSGTNYGYTF | TGTGCCAGCTCACCACTTGGATCAGGGACTAACTATGGCTACACCTTC
- | TRBJ1-5 | TRBV27 | few | CASSSRTTDQPQHF | TGTGCCAGCAGTTCCCGCACCACGGATCAGCCCCAGCATTTT
- | TRBJ1-5 | TRBV2 | - | CASSEETSWQPQHF | TGTGCCAGCAGTGAAGAGACATCGTGGCAGCCCCAGCATTTT
- | TRBJ2-3 | TRBV2 | - | CASSESSRSYTQYF | TGTGCCAGCAGTGAATCGTCTCGTTCTTATACGCAGTATTTT
TRBD2 | TRBJ2-3 | TRBV5-1 | - | CASSSGSPRYPSGSTDTQYF | TGCGCCAGCAGCTCGGGTTCCCCGCGTTACCCTAGCGGAAGCACAGATACGCAGTATTTT
- | TRBJ2-5 | TRBV5-6 | - | CASSSSRRTAWGQETQYF | TGTGCCAGCAGCTCAAGTCGCAGGACGGCGTGGGGCCAAGAGACCCAGTACTTC
- | TRBJ1-1 | TRBV6-5 | - | CASSYWAGEYGTEAFF | TGTGCCAGCAGTTACTGGGCAGGGGAATATGGCACTGAAGCTTTCTTT
- | TRBJ2-7 | TRBV21-1 | - | CASSSNHRYEQYF | TGTGCCAGCAGCTCAAACCACAGGTACGAGCAGTACTTC
- | TRBJ1-2 | TRBV19 | once | CASSVPLQTLYGYTF | TGTGCCAGTAGTGTTCCGTTACAGACACTGTATGGCTACACCTTC
- | TRBJ1-1 | TRBV10-3 | many | CAISGGLRQGTEAFF | TGTGCCATCAGTGGGGGCCTACGCCAGGGCACTGAAGCTTTCTTT
TRBD2 | TRBJ2-7 | TRBV7-2 | - | CASSSRGLAGVGNEQYF | TGTGCCAGCAGCTCCCGAGGACTAGCGGGAGTAGGAAACGAGCAGTACTTC
TRBD1 | TRBJ1-3 | TRBV9 | - | CASSTGTGGFTIYF | TGTGCCAGCAGCACGGGGACAGGGGGATTCACCATATATTTT
TRBD1 | TRBJ2-1 | TRBV5-1 | - | CASSPTTGESNEQFF | TGCGCCAGCAGCCCGACGACAGGGGAGAGCAATGAGCAGTTCTTC
- | TRBJ1-1 | TRBV5-1 | - | CASSPQPGVVNTEAFF | TGCGCCAGCAGCCCCCAGCCGGGGGTGGTGAACACTGAAGCTTTCTTT
TRBD2 | TRBJ2-1 | TRBV7-3 | - | CASSLMRESNEQFF | TGTGCCAGCAGCTTAATGCGGGAGTCCAATGAGCAGTTCTTC
- | TRBJ2-1 | TRBV2 | - | CASFIGITGREQFF | TGTGCCAGCTTCATAGGGATTACCGGAAGGGAGCAGTTCTTC